This entry lists 24 T cell receptor beta chains sequenced from one sample in a study of shared clonotypes between healthy human individuals. Some clones are missing from TCRdb's copy, which holds only in-frame ones; the method was immunoSEQ multiplex PCR. The sample consists of roughly 1,600,000 clones, approximately 98.5% of them appearing once. The sample taken for sequencing was naive CD4+ T cells sorted from blood. Subset described: CD45RA+ positively selected. All receptors come from a young man in good health.

The chain combines TRBV5-6 with TRBJ2-5, with a possible D match to TRBD2 (6 bases). Looked up from germline, CDR1 is SGHDT and CDR2 is YYEEEE. The CDR3 runs 14 residues. V lost 0 bases to trimming and J lost 2 bases, with 8 bases between them. The CDR3 sequence: CASSLVGRQETQYF. The CDR3 DNA reads as TGTGCCAGCAGCTTGGTCGGGAGACAAGAGACCCAGTACTTC.

The V call is TRBV29-1, the J call TRBJ2-1; 7 nucleotides align to TRBD1. J was trimmed by 3 bases and V by 8 bases; bases with no gene match: 7. Germline loops: CDR1 SQVTM, CDR2 ANQGSEA. This CDR3 is 13 amino acids long. The CDR3: CSYTGVDYNEQFF. The DNA for the CDR3 is TGCAGCTATACAGGGGTCGACTACAATGAGCAGTTCTTC.

The chain is built from TRBV28 and TRBJ1-2; a possible D gene is TRBD1 (6 bases). Between the trimmed V and J ends, which lost 7 bases and 5 bases, there was a span of 17 bases. Germline V CDR1 and CDR2: MDHEN, SYDVKM. The CDR3 is made up of 14 amino acids. As DNA, the CDR3 is TGTGCCAGCATCGAAATCGACAGGTCGTATGGCTACACCTTC. It yields the protein CASIEIDRSYGYTF.

The gene calls are TRBV27 and TRBJ2-7, with a tentative D call TRBD1 (5 bases). Per germline, CDR1 MNHEY and CDR2 SMNVEV (reference sequence). This CDR3 has 15 amino acids. The ends were cut back, 5 bases at V and 2 bases at J, with 16 bases in the middle. CDR3 in DNA: TGTGCCAGCAGTAACAAATTCGGACAAGCCTACGAGCAGTACTTC. Amino acids: CASSNKFGQAYEQYF.

The rearrangement uses TRBV7-2 and TRBJ2-1; a possible D gene is TRBD1 (6 bases). Trimming left V 5 bases short and J 9 bases short, with 14 bases between. The length of the CDR3 is 13 residues. Germline V gene data show CDR1 as SGHTA and CDR2 as FQGNSA. The CDR3 region has the DNA TGTGCCAGCAGCAGACAGGTTGTGGGTGAGCAGTTCTTC. This codes for CASSRQVVGEQFF.

In regard to this clone: This same CDR3 is encoded by further DNA sequences in the sample. The chain joins TRBV5-1 to TRBJ2-5; perhaps TRBD1 as D (6 bases). Germline V gene lookup returns CDR1 SGHRS and CDR2 YFSETQ. V lost 5 bases and J lost 2, with 7 bases in between. The CDR3 extends over 12 amino acids. The CDR3 loop is CASRDSQETQYF. CDR3 bases: TGCGCCAGCAGGGACAGTCAAGAGACCCAGTACTTC.

This chain connects TRBV7-2 to TRBJ2-7, with 7 bases lining up with TRBD1. The trim removed 4 bases at V and 0 bases at J, leaving 6 bases unmatched. The germline V gene has CDR1 SGHTA and CDR2 FQGNSA. The CDR3 consists of 15 residues. The CDR3 nucleotides read TGTGCCAGCAGCTGGGGTTACAGGGGCTCCTACGAGCAGTACTTC. Residues: CASSWGYRGSYEQYF.

The chain links TRBV2 to TRBJ1-1; perhaps TRBD1 as D (6 bases). The V and J ends lost 8 bases and 2 bases respectively, with 12 bases between them. The CDR3 has 13 residues. Germline V gene lookup returns CDR1 SNHLY and CDR2 FYNNEI. CDR3 bases: TGTGCCAGCGAATTGGACAGCAACACTGAAGCTTTCTTT. This encodes CASELDSNTEAFF.

Details on this clone: Other DNA sequences within the sample encode an identical CDR3. The V and J genes are TRBV5-1 and TRBJ2-1; D possibly uses TRBD1 or TRBD2 (6 bases each). Germline CDR1 and CDR2: SGHRS and YFSETQ. The CDR3 extends over 15 amino acids. Trimming took off 0 bases at V and 0 bases at J, with 7 bases between the two ends. Here the CDR3 DNA reads TGCGCCAGCAGCTTGGCGGGGGCCTCCTACAATGAGCAGTTCTTC. Translating it yields CASSLAGASYNEQFF.

V usage is TRBV7-8 and J usage is TRBJ2-7; D is unclear. Germline CDR1 and CDR2: SGHVS and FQNEAQ. V gave up 6 bases and J gave up 7 bases, with 19 bases separating them. The CDR3 is made up of 14 amino acids. The CDR3 DNA follows: TGTGCCAGCAGTAACACTCTCCCTCTCGGTGAGCAGTACTTC. This encodes CASSNTLPLGEQYF.

The chain employs TRBV28 and TRBJ2-4; D gene uncertain. Germline values: CDR1 MDHEN, CDR2 SYDVKM. The V gene lost 5 bases and the J gene lost 5 bases, with 10 bases spanning the gap. The CDR3 contains 13 residues. The CDR3, as DNA: TGTGCCAGCAGTACCCCGGGCCAAAACATTCAGTACTTC. Protein product: CASSTPGQNIQYF.

The chain joins TRBV18 to TRBJ2-7, with D perhaps TRBD1 (6 bases). Germline CDR1 KGHSH, CDR2 LQKENI. The ends were cut back, 3 bases at V and 3 bases at J, with 12 bases in the middle. This CDR3 is 14 amino acids long. As DNA, the CDR3 is TGTGCCAGCTCACCCCCTCCAGGGGACTACGAGCAGTACTTC. It specifies CASSPPPGDYEQYF.

The J gene is TRBJ2-3, the V gene TRBV5-1; D tentatively fits TRBD1 or TRBD2 (5 bases each). The CDR3 totals 14 residues. Trimming cost V 6 bases and J 5 bases, with 16 bases left between them. The germline gives CDR1 SGHRS, CDR2 YFSETQ. For the CDR3, the DNA is TGCGCCAGCATGCCCGGGACGTTAGGAGATACGCAGTATTTT. This codes for CASMPGTLGDTQYF.

With respect to this clone: This specimen includes other DNA sequences encoding the same CDR3. V and J are TRBV14 and TRBJ2-2; D remains unclear. Trimming shortened V by 0 bases and J by 6 bases, and 5 bases separated the two germline ends. This CDR3 contains 13 residues. The germline V gene has CDR1 SGHDN and CDR2 FVKESK. The CDR3 DNA reads TGTGCCAGCAGCCAAGATTTGGCCGGGGAGCTGTTTTTT. It translates to CASSQDLAGELFF.

The chain combines TRBV14 with TRBJ2-3; 9 bases fit TRBD1. Trimming took 4 bases from V and 2 from J; bases not matched to a gene: 4. Germline V lookup: CDR1 SGHDN, CDR2 FVKESK. The CDR3 has 15 amino acids. The CDR3 loop reads CASSPGTGITDTQYF. The CDR3 nucleotides are TGTGCCAGCAGCCCCGGGACAGGGATCACAGATACGCAGTATTTT.

The rearrangement joins TRBV5-1 to TRBJ2-2; tentative D call: TRBD1 (5 bases). V lost 8 bases, J lost 1 base, and 15 bases lay in between. The CDR3 extends over 15 amino acids. Germline V gene data show CDR1 as SGHRS and CDR2 as YFSETQ. The CDR3 is CASSRGTLNTGELFF. The CDR3 DNA is TGCGCCAGTTCAAGGGGAACCCTGAACACCGGGGAGCTGTTTTTT.

V usage is TRBV28 and J usage is TRBJ1-2; a weak D match, TRBD1 (6 bases). CDR1 and CDR2 (germline): MDHEN, SYDVKM. CDR3 length: 15 amino acids. Trimming took off 2 bases at V and 4 bases at J, with 14 bases between the two ends. The CDR3 protein is CASSLPGALGYGYTF. In DNA form, the CDR3 reads TGTGCCAGCAGTTTACCGGGGGCGCTCGGCTATGGCTACACCTTC.

The chain recombines TRBV5-4 with TRBJ2-3, with unresolved D. Germline V gives CDR1 SGHNT, CDR2 YYREEE (reference sequence). This CDR3 has 13 residues. V shed 2 bases and J shed 1 base, with 5 bases lying between them. CDR3 DNA sequence: TGTGCCAGCAGCTTCGGTCGCACAGATACGCAGTATTTT. This sequence encodes CASSFGRTDTQYF. Full variable domain (remainder filled in from reference TRBV5-4 and TRBJ2-3): ETGVTQSPTHLIKTRGQQVTLRCSSQSGHNTVSWYQQALGQGPQFIFQYYREEENGRGNFPPRFSGLQFPNYSSELNVNALELDDSALYLCASSFGRTDTQYFGPGTRLTVL.

The chain carries TRBV6-1 and TRBJ1-1; D uncertain. V was trimmed by 5 bases and J by 5 bases, leaving 15 bases between them. The CDR3 is 14 residues long. Germline assignment: CDR1 MNHNS and CDR2 SASEGT. CDR3 nucleotide sequence: TGTGCCAGCAGTACAAAAAGGGTAGGGACTGAAGCTTTCTTT. It specifies CASSTKRVGTEAFF.

The chain employs TRBV11-2 and TRBJ2-7; unclear D gene. The CDR3 has 13 residues. The germline V and J ends were trimmed by 3 bases and 3 bases, with 9 bases remaining between them. Germline CDR1 reads SGHAT; CDR2 reads FQNNGV. This CDR3 is CASSFQDFYEQYF. The DNA of the CDR3 is TGTGCCAGCAGCTTCCAAGACTTCTACGAGCAGTACTTC.

The V gene is TRBV2, the J gene TRBJ2-1, with 11 bases matching TRBD2. V gave up 4 bases and J gave up 3 bases; unmatched junction bases: 11. The CDR3 consists of 18 residues. Germline V lookup: CDR1 SNHLY, CDR2 FYNNEI. The CDR3 nucleotides are TGTGCCAGCAGTGGTGCTAGCGGGAGGTTCGGCGACTACAATGAGCAGTTCTTC. Translating gives CASSGASGRFGDYNEQFF.

The chain is built from TRBV27 and TRBJ1-4; no clear D gene. V shed 7 bases and J shed 8 bases, with 11 bases lying between them. The V gene's germline CDR1 is MNHEY and CDR2 SMNVEV (reference sequence). The CDR3 totals 12 residues. CDR3 sequence: CASKRAGEKLFF. The CDR3, as DNA: TGTGCCAGCAAGCGGGCGGGGGAAAAACTGTTTTTT.

V gene TRBV5-6 combines with J gene TRBJ1-5; 10 positions agree with TRBD1. CDR3 length: 15 residues. Germline V CDR1 and CDR2: SGHDT, YYEEEE. V was clipped by 6 bases and J by 7 bases; unmatched bases: 10. CDR3 protein: CASNLWDRGSQPQHF. The DNA of the CDR3 is TGTGCCAGCAACCTATGGGACAGGGGATCGCAGCCCCAGCATTTT. Based on the CDR3 plus reference TRBV5-6 and TRBJ1-5, the full variable domain is DAGVTQSPTHLIKTRGQQVTLRCSPKSGHDTVSWYQQALGQGPQFIFQYYEEEERQRGNFPDRFSGHQFPNYSSELNVNALLLGDSALYLCASNLWDRGSQPQHFGDGTRLSIL.

This clone was counted a single time. The chain carries TRBV12-5 and TRBJ2-2; D ambiguous. Trimming stripped 2 bases from V and 6 bases from J, with 4 bases between. Germline V CDR1 and CDR2: LGHNT, FRNRAP. The CDR3 has 12 residues. The CDR3 here is CASGLRAGELFF. The CDR3 DNA is TGTGCTAGTGGTTTGAGGGCCGGGGAGCTGTTTTTT.